The table lists the clone carrying this T cell receptor beta chain with a few counts. This specimen belongs to a study of T-cell reconstitution after alpha-beta-depleted transplantation in children. V shed 0 bases and J shed 8 bases, with 8 bases lying between them. This CDR3 region has 13 residues. Per the germline V gene, CDR1 is WSHSY and CDR2 is SAAADI. Library preparation (for TCRbeta) was performed with unique molecular identifiers. TCRdb analysed the PCR reads with MiXCR anew, one entry per CDR3 protein. The profile shows 500,000 or so distinct CDR3 sequences, roughly 33% of them singletons. This clonotype was obtained from a human donor who donated a stem cell graft to a child with aplastic anemia. The chain is built from TRBV10-2 and TRBJ1-5; no reliable D call. The material was PBMCs from the stem cell graft donor, obtained from the stem cell graft. The DNA for the CDR3 is TGCGCCAGCAGTGAGTCGGCGTGGAAGCCCCAGCATTTT. This codes for CASSESAWKPQHF.